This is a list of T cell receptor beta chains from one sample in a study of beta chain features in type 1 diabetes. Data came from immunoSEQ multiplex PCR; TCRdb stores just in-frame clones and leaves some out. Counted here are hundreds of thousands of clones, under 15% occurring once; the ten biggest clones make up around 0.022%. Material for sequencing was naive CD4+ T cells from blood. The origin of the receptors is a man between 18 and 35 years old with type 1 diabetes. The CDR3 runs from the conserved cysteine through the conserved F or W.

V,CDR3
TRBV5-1,CASSLAVGTSFTGELFF
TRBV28,CASSFEVAQGGYTF
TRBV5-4,CASSLANHKGAGYEQYF
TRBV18,CASSPPQGGEQYF
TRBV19,CASGGEAFF
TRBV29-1,CSVETGDEKLFF
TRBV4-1,CASSQGGKTEKLFF
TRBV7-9,CASRVQGSNEQYF
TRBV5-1,CASSLGAGDNQPQHF
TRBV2,CASSPRDRGNNEQFF
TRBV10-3,CAISVDRVSTEAFF